Listed here are 18 T cell receptor beta chains from one sample, sequenced in a study of blood T cell repertoires in COVID-19. Assay: immunoSEQ multiplex PCR; the TCRdb copy retains only in-frame clones and omits some. Of 110,000 or so clones in the sample, 81% were seen once. The sequenced material came from peripheral blood. The source of these receptors is a man older than 75 with acute or convalescent COVID-19.

The chain employs TRBV30 and TRBJ2-1; the D is unclear. This CDR3 spans 16 amino acids. Germline CDR1 is GTSNPN and CDR2 is SVGIG (reference sequence). Trimming took 1 base from V and 1 from J, leaving 14 bases between them. The CDR3 bases are TGTGCCTGGAGTGGCGTGATACCAACTTCCTACAATGAGCAGTTCTTC. Its translation: CAWSGVIPTSYNEQFF.

This clone has a count of ten or more. J is TRBJ1-4 and V is TRBV6-6, with D possibly being TRBD1 (6 bases). This CDR3 has 16 residues. Between the trimmed V and J ends, which lost 0 bases and 7 bases, there was a span of 15 bases. Germline V gene data show CDR1 as MNHNY and CDR2 as SVGAGI (reference sequence). CDR3 residues: CASSYSIMGASEKLFF. In nucleotides, the CDR3 is TGTGCCAGCAGTTACTCGATAATGGGGGCCAGTGAAAAACTGTTTTTT.

This chain connects TRBV29-1 to TRBJ1-5, with D perhaps matching TRBD1 (6 bases). V was pared by 4 bases and J by 4 bases, with 17 bases between. Germline V gene data show CDR1 as SQVTM and CDR2 as ANQGSEA. CDR3 length equals 15 residues. CDR3 nucleotides: TGCAGCGTTGTTATAAAGGGGGGGGGAAATCAGCCCCAGCATTTT. It encodes CSVVIKGGGNQPQHF.

The chain couples TRBV5-1 to TRBJ2-4; D might be TRBD1 (6 bases). The CDR3 extends over 16 amino acids. V dropped 2 bases and J dropped 3 bases, with 15 bases sitting between them. Germline V lookup: CDR1 SGHRS, CDR2 YFSETQ. DNA for the CDR3: TGCGCCAGCAGCTTCGGACAGCCGACGGACAAAAACATTCAGTACTTC. It yields the protein CASSFGQPTDKNIQYF.

This clone was found once. The rearrangement uses TRBV19 and TRBJ2-3; 16 bases map to TRBD2. V trimming: 9 bases; J trimming: 2 bases; junction bases outside the gene matches: 8. CDR3 length: 17 amino acids. The V gene's germline CDR1 is LNHDA and CDR2 SQIVND (reference sequence). The CDR3 region has the DNA TGTGCCAGCCATGGGACTAGCGGGAGGGAATACACAGATACGCAGTATTTT. Its translation: CASHGTSGREYTDTQYF.

This rearrangement joins TRBV5-1 to TRBJ2-7, with D possibly being TRBD2 (6 bases). The V gene lost 2 bases and the J gene lost 2 bases, with 11 bases spanning the gap. The CDR3 is made up of 14 amino acids. Germline CDR1 SGHRS, CDR2 YFSETQ. In DNA form, the CDR3 reads TGCGCCAGCAGCTTACCGACTAGAACCTACGAGCAGTACTTC. This encodes CASSLPTRTYEQYF.

This clone occurred a few times. The chain has TRBV13 and TRBJ1-1; D is perhaps TRBD1 (6 bases). CDR3 length: 15 residues. V shed 1 base and J shed 3 bases, with 12 bases lying between them. Germline-derived CDR1 and CDR2 are PRHDT and FYEKMQ (reference sequence). Here the CDR3 reads CASSLVGRGDTEAFF. CDR3 sequence (DNA): TGTGCCAGCAGCTTAGTGGGCAGGGGCGACACTGAAGCTTTCTTT. Full variable domain (rest looked up from reference TRBV13 and TRBJ1-1): AAGVIQSPRHLIKEKRETATLKCYPIPRHDTVYWYQQGPGQDPQFLISFYEKMQSDKGSIPDRFSAQQFSDYHSELNMSSLELGDSALYFCASSLVGRGDTEAFFGQGTRLTVV.

The gene calls are TRBV28 and TRBJ1-2; D ambiguous. This CDR3 region has 18 residues. Trimming took off 2 bases at V and 0 bases at J, with 19 bases between the two ends. Germline CDR1 and CDR2: MDHEN and SYDVKM. The chain's CDR3 is CASSLMSYRTGANYGYTF. For the CDR3, the DNA is TGTGCCAGCAGTTTAATGTCGTACCGTACTGGTGCTAACTATGGCTACACCTTC.

J is TRBJ1-1 and V is TRBV27; TRBD1 might be the D (5 bases). There are 15 residues in the CDR3. V lost 1 base and J 5 bases, leaving 14 bases between the germline ends. From germline, CDR1 is MNHEY and CDR2 SMNVEV (reference sequence). The CDR3 DNA reads TGTGCCAGCAGTTTATTCCAGGGCCTGGGGACTGAAGCTTTCTTT. This codes for CASSLFQGLGTEAFF.

The chain links TRBV19 to TRBJ2-3; D is possibly TRBD1 (6 bases). CDR1 and CDR2 (germline): LNHDA, SQIVND (reference sequence). This CDR3 has 13 amino acids. V dropped 9 bases and J dropped 2 bases, with 12 bases sitting between them. CDR3 amino acids: CASRRGNTDTQYF. The DNA of the CDR3 is TGTGCCAGCCGAAGGGGGAACACAGATACGCAGTATTTT.

The V and J genes are TRBV2 and TRBJ1-1; D possibly corresponds to TRBD1 (6 bases). This CDR3 region has 15 residues. Between the trimmed V and J ends, which lost 0 bases and 6 bases, there was a span of 14 bases. CDR1 and CDR2 from the germline V gene are SNHLY and FYNNEI. CDR3 sequence reads: CASSEARGLGPEAFF. CDR3 DNA sequence: TGTGCCAGCAGTGAAGCGCGGGGGCTGGGGCCTGAAGCTTTCTTT.

The chain joins TRBV15 to TRBJ2-7; possibly TRBD2 for D (5 bases). V was cut by 4 bases and J by 3 bases, with 13 bases left in between. The CDR3 is 14 amino acids. CDR1 and CDR2 (germline): LNHNV, YYDKDF (reference sequence). The CDR3 is CATSKHRDNYEQYF. The CDR3 DNA sequence: TGTGCCACCAGCAAACACCGGGATAACTACGAGCAGTACTTC.

The V and J genes are TRBV7-9 and TRBJ1-3; D not certain. The CDR3 runs 15 residues. V lost 5 bases, J lost 0 bases, and 11 bases lay in between. CDR1 is SEHNR and CDR2 is FQNEAQ in the germline V gene (reference sequence). In DNA, the CDR3 is TGTGCCAGCAGCACAATTACCCTCTCTGGAAACACCATATATTTT. It yields the protein CASSTITLSGNTIYF.

The chain has TRBV27 and TRBJ2-7, with 7 bases matching TRBD1. Looked up from germline, CDR1 is MNHEY and CDR2 is SMNVEV (reference sequence). The CDR3 consists of 14 residues. J was trimmed by 5 bases and V by 6 bases; bases with no gene match: 10. The DNA of the CDR3 is TGTGCCAGCAGAGGGGGCCTTACCCCAAACGAGCAGTACTTC. Residues: CASRGGLTPNEQYF.

In DNA form, the CDR3 reads TGCGCCAGCAGCTTGGGACAGGGGGGAACCTACGAGCAGTACTTC. This encodes CASSLGQGGTYEQYF. The chain carries TRBV5-1 and TRBJ2-7; 9 nucleotides match TRBD1. CDR1 and CDR2 from the germline V gene are SGHRS and YFSETQ. The CDR3 is 15 residues long. The V gene end was trimmed by 0 bases and the J gene end by 2 bases; junction bases not matched to a gene: 3.

V and J are TRBV5-4 and TRBJ2-6, with no clear D. The V end was cut by 0 bases, the J end by 2 bases, with 15 bases between. CDR3 length: 18 amino acids. CDR1 and CDR2 from the germline V gene are SGHNT and YYREEE (reference sequence). In nucleotides, the CDR3 is TGTGCCAGCAGCTTGGGGTCTACCCGGGTGGCTGGGGCCAACGTCCTGACTTTC. Translation: CASSLGSTRVAGANVLTF.

The chain joins TRBV15 to TRBJ2-5; TRBD2 is a possible D gene (5 bases). The ends were cut back, 9 bases at V and 2 bases at J, with 13 bases in the middle. The length of the CDR3 is 13 residues. Looked up from germline, CDR1 is LNHNV and CDR2 is YYDKDF (reference sequence). This CDR3 is CATTKRFQETQYF. The CDR3 bases are TGTGCCACAACTAAGCGGTTTCAAGAGACCCAGTACTTC.

Here the CDR3 reads CASSEQVAGLTDTQYF. CDR3 coding DNA: TGTGCCAGCAGTGAACAGGTAGCGGGACTCACAGATACGCAGTATTTT. The chain employs TRBV6-1 and TRBJ2-3; 8 bases map to TRBD2. Per the germline V gene, CDR1 is MNHNS and CDR2 is SASEGT. Germline trimming cut 2 bases from V and 2 bases from J; bases unmatched to any gene: 6. CDR3 length: 16 residues.